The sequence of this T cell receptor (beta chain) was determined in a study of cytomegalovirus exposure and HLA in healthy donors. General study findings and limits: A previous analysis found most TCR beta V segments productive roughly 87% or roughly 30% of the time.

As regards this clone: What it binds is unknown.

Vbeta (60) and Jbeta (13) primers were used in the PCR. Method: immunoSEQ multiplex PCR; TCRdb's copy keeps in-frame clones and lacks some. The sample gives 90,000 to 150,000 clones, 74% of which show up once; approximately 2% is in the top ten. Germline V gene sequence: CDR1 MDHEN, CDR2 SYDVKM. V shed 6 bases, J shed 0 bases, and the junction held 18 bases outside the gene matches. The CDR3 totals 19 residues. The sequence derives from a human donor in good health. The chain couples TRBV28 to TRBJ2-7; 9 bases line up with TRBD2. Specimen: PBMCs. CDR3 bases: TGTGCCAGCAGCCCCCTAGCGGGGAGAGGGGCTTATTCCTCCTACGAGCAGTACTTC. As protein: CASSPLAGRGAYSSYEQYF.